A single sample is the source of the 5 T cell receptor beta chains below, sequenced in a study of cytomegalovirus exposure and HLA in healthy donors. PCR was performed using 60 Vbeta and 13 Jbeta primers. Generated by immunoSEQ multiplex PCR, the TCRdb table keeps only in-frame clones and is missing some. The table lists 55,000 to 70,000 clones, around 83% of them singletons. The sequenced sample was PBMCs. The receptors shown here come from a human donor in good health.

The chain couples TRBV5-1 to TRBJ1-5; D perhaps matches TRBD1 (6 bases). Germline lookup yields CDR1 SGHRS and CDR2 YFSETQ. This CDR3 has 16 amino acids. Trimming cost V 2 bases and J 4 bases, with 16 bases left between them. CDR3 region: CASSFLPGHQNQPQHF. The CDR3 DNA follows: TGCGCCAGCAGCTTTCTTCCGGGACACCAGAATCAGCCCCAGCATTTT.

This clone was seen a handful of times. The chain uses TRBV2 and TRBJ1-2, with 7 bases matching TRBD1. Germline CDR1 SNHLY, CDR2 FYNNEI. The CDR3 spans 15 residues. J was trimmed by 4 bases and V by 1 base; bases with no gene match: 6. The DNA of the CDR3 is TGTGCCAGCAGTGAAGACAGGGGCTCGAGCTATGGCTACACCTTC. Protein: CASSEDRGSSYGYTF.

CDR3 loop: CASSPSTGYHEQYF. CDR3 sequence (DNA): TGTGCCAGCTCACCCAGCACAGGGTACCACGAGCAGTACTTC. V is TRBV18 and J is TRBJ2-5; D is perhaps TRBD1 (6 bases). With the DNA end fitting TRBJ2-7 better, the J assignment may be wrong. The length of the CDR3 is 14 residues. CDR1 is KGHSH and CDR2 is LQKENI in the germline V gene.

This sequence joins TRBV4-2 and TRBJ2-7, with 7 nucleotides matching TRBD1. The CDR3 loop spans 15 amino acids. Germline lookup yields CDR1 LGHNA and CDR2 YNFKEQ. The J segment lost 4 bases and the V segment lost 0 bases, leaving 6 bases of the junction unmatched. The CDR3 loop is CASSQDTRGLYEQYF. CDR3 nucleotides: TGTGCCAGCAGCCAAGATACCAGGGGGTTGTACGAGCAGTACTTC.

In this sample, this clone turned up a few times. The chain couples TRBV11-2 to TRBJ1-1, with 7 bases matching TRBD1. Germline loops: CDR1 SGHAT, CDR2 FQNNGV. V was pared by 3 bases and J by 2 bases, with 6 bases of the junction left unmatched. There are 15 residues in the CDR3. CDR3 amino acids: CASSFNRGLNTEAFF. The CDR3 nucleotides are TGTGCCAGCAGCTTCAACAGGGGACTCAACACTGAAGCTTTCTTT.